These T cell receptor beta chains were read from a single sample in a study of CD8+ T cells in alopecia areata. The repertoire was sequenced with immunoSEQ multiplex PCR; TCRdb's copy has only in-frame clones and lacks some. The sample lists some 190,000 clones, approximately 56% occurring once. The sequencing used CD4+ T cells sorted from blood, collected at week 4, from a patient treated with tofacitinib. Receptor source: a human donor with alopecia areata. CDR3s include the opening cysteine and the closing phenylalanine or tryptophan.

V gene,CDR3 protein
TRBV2,CASSFQIRDTQYF
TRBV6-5,CASSSHQGNIQYF
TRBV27,CASSSQETQYF
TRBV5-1,CASSFTPGHTEAFF
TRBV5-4,CAAGQGGFGEQYF
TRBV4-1,CASSLESGPETQYF
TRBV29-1,CSVGDGNTGAPYEQYF
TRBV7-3,CASPRTLASGNTIYF
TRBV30,CAWSLTGASAYNEQFF
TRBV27,CASSTQSSGANVLTF
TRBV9,CASSQRPEETQYF
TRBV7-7,CASSPGPTSGNTIYF
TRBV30,CAWAGTRSGELFF
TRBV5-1,CASSHGVNTEAFF
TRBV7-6,CASSSRRLGEQFF